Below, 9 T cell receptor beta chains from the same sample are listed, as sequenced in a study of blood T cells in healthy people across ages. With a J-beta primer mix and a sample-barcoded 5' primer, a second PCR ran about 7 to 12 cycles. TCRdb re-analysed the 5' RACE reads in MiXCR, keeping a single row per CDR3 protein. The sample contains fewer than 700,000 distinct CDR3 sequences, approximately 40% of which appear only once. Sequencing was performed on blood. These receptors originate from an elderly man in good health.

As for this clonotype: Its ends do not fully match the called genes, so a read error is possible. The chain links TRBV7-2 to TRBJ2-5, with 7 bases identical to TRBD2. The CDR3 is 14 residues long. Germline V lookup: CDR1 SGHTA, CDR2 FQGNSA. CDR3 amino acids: CAGSLAGGRETQYF. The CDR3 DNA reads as TGTGCCGGCAGCTTAGCCGGGGGGAGGGAGACCCAGTACTTC.

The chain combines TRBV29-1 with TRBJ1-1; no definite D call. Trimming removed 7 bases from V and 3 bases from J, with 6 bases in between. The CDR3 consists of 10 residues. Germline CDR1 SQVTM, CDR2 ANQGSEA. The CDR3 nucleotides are TGCAGCGGAGGGCACACTGAAGCTTTCTTT. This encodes CSGGHTEAFF. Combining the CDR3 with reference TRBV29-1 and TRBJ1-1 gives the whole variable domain SAVISQKPSRDICQRGTSLTIQCQVDSQVTMMFWYRQQPGQSLTLIATANQGSEATYESGFVIDKFPISRPNLTFSTLTVSNMSPEDSSIYLCSGGHTEAFFGQGTRLTVV.

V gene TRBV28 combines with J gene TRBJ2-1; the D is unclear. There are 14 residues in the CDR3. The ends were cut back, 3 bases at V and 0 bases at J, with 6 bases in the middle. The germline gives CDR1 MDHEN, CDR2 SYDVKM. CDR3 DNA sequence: TGTGCCAGCAGTTTGTCGCCCTCCTACAATGAGCAGTTCTTC. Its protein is CASSLSPSYNEQFF.

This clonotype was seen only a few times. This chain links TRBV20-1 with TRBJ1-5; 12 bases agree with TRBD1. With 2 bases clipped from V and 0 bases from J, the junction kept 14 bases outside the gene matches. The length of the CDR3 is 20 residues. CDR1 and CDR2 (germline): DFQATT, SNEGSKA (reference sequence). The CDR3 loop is CSARPLRGQGAGGSNQPQHF. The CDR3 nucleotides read TGCAGTGCTAGACCCTTAAGGGGACAGGGGGCAGGGGGTAGCAATCAGCCCCAGCATTTT.

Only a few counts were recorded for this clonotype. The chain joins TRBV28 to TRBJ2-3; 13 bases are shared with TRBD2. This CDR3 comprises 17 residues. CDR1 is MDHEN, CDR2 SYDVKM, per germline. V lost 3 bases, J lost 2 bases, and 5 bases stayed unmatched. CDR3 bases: TGTGCCAGCAGTTTCGGGGGACTAGCGGGAACCACAGATACGCAGTATTTT. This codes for CASSFGGLAGTTDTQYF.

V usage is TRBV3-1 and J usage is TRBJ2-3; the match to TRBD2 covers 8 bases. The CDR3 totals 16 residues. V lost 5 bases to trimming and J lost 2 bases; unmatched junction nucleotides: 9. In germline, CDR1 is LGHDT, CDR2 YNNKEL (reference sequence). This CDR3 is CASSKSGGKLTDTQYF. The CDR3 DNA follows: TGTGCCAGCAGCAAAAGCGGGGGAAAGCTCACAGATACGCAGTATTTT.

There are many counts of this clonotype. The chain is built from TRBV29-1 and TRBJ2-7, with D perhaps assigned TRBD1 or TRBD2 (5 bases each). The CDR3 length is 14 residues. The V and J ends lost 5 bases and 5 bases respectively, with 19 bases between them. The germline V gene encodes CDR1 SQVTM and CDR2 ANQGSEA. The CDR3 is CSVSPRGLGDEQYF. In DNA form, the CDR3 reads TGCAGCGTTTCGCCAAGGGGCTTGGGAGACGAGCAGTACTTC.

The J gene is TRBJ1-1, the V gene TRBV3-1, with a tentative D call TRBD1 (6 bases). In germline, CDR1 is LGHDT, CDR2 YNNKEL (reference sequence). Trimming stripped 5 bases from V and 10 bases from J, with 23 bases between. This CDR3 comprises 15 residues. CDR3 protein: CASSKKTGGPGVAFF. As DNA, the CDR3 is TGTGCCAGCAGCAAAAAGACAGGAGGGCCCGGAGTAGCTTTCTTT.

CDR3 residues: CASRPGGEGANVLTF. The DNA for the CDR3 is TGTGCCAGCAGGCCCGGTGGCGAGGGGGCCAACGTCCTGACTTTC. The chain joins TRBV6-5 to TRBJ2-6; no reliable D call. The CDR3 spans 15 residues. V lost 6 bases and J lost 4, with 13 bases in between. The V gene's germline CDR1 is MNHEY and CDR2 SVGAGI.